The clone carrying this T cell receptor beta chain showed up just a few times. Antigen unknown. The CDR3 runs to 14 residues. Germline assignment: CDR1 KGHSH and CDR2 LQKENI. V was shortened by 2 bases and J by 1 base, with 8 bases between the two germline ends. Reverse transcription of all isolated RNA meant that expressed TCRB transcripts were sequenced. Naive, central memory and regulatory T cell samples averaged about 3.57 million reads. Profiled with immunoSEQ multiplex PCR; TCRdb holds only in-frame clones, not every one. The sample lists around 600,000 clones; 9.5% to 15% were seen once. This sample was taken from a study of beta chain features in type 1 diabetes. The study's findings and limits: Patients and controls would be equally affected if PCR favored shorter templates. Type 1 diabetes patients had TCRB CDR3s that were shorter (moderately but significantly so) in all four CD4+ subsets.

CD45RO/CCR7/CD25/CD127/CD95/CD27 staining was used to isolate CD4+ naive, central memory, regulatory and stem cell-like memory cells by sorting. This sequence was found in a man aged 30 to 45 with type 1 diabetes. Specimen: naive CD4+ T cells from blood. The chain couples TRBV18 to TRBJ1-1; a possible D gene is TRBD1 (5 bases). The CDR3 sequence: CASSPGARNTEAFF. The DNA of the CDR3 is TGTGCCAGCTCACCAGGGGCGAGGAACACTGAAGCTTTCTTT.